These T cell receptor beta chains were read from a single sample in a study of naive and memory T cell subsets. Via MiXCR, TCRdb re-called the UMI-ligation and nested PCR reads, giving one row per CDR3 protein. The data show around 30,000 distinct CDR3 sequences, 5.5% to 7.5% seen once. Source: skin, taken from a tuberculin skin test site. The source is an adult in good health. Both conserved end residues are part of each CDR3. D genes are given only for firm matches. Size tells how often a clone was seen (once, few, many) or the class of an expanded clone, and some rows leave it out.

j_call	v_call	clone_size	d_call	cdr3_aa	cdr3_nt
TRBJ2-7	TRBV28	many	.	CASQGRGGSYEQYF	TGTGCCAGCCAGGGTAGGGGGGGGTCCTACGAGCAGTACTTC
TRBJ1-1	TRBV7-2	many	.	CASSLLSLNRVNTEAFF	TGTGCCAGCAGCTTATTATCTTTGAACAGAGTGAACACTGAAGCTTTCTTT
TRBJ2-7	TRBV5-1	many	.	CASSLVTGRMEQYF	TGCGCCAGCAGCTTGGTTACGGGTCGCATGGAGCAGTACTTC
TRBJ1-5	TRBV4-1	few	TRBD1	CASSQTGTGGFQPQHF	TGCGCCAGCAGCCAAACCGGGACAGGGGGCTTTCAGCCCCAGCATTTT
TRBJ1-2	TRBV29-1	many	.	CSVESREDYGYTF	TGCAGCGTTGAATCGAGGGAAGATTATGGCTACACCTTC
TRBJ2-2	TRBV27	many	.	CASSLSDRRELFF	TGTGCCAGCAGTTTATCAGATCGCCGGGAGCTGTTTTTT
TRBJ2-2	TRBV12-3/TRBV12-4	many	TRBD1	CASSRRGPSFNAGELFF	TGTGCCAGCAGTCGCAGGGGGCCTTCGTTCAATGCCGGGGAGCTGTTTTTT
TRBJ2-3	TRBV7-2	many	TRBD2	CASSPRGLAGRSTDTQYF	TGTGCCAGCAGCCCCCGGGGACTAGCGGGGCGATCCACAGATACGCAGTATTTT
TRBJ2-3	TRBV7-3	.	TRBD1	CASSLRGTGTDTQYF	TGTGCCAGCAGCTTACGAGGGACAGGTACAGATACGCAGTATTTT
TRBJ2-1	TRBV20-1	many	.	CSASVPEDSYNEQFF	TGCAGTGCTAGTGTTCCCGAGGACTCCTACAATGAGCAGTTCTTC
TRBJ2-3	TRBV5-1	many	TRBD2	CASSLATSGVPGTDTQYF	TGCGCCAGCAGCTTAGCCACTAGCGGGGTTCCGGGCACAGATACGCAGTATTTT
TRBJ2-5	TRBV11-2	.	.	CASSSTVPQETQYF	TGTGCCAGCAGCTCGACCGTACCCCAAGAGACCCAGTACTTC
TRBJ1-1	TRBV13	.	.	CASSLALHGGTEAFF	TGTGCCAGCAGCTTAGCCCTCCACGGCGGGACTGAAGCTTTCTTT
TRBJ2-5	TRBV5-1	.	.	CASGSQETQYF	TGCGCCAGCGGAAGTCAAGAGACCCAGTACTTC
TRBJ1-5	TRBV12-3/TRBV12-4	many	TRBD1	CASSFRAGGTRDQPQHF	TGTGCCAGCAGTTTTCGGGCAGGGGGAACGCGGGATCAGCCCCAGCATTTT
TRBJ1-1	TRBV20-1	.	.	CSAREDSTANEAFF	TGCAGTGCTAGAGAAGACAGTACCGCTAATGAAGCTTTCTTT
TRBJ2-1	TRBV29-1	many	.	CSVELAYNEQFF	TGCAGCGTTGAACTAGCATACAATGAGCAGTTCTTC
TRBJ1-2	TRBV19	.	.	CASSIAPGQMWGYTF	TGTGCCAGTAGTATAGCCCCAGGACAGATGTGGGGCTACACCTTC
TRBJ1-1	TRBV7-2	.	.	CASSQRTVRNTEAFF	TGTGCCAGCAGCCAACGCACAGTAAGGAACACTGAAGCTTTCTTT
TRBJ1-2	TRBV29-1	few	.	CSALPQETNYGYTF	TGCAGCGCCCTTCCCCAGGAAACTAACTATGGCTACACCTTC
TRBJ2-2	TRBV5-1	few	.	CASSLGLTGELFF	TGCGCCAGCAGCTTGGGATTAACCGGGGAGCTGTTTTTT
TRBJ1-3	TRBV20-1	many	.	CSARFGAGAGNTIYF	TGCAGTGCTAGGTTTGGGGCCGGGGCTGGAAACACCATATATTTT
TRBJ1-5	TRBV4-2	few	.	CASSQDGGGRQPQHF	TGTGCCAGCAGCCAAGACGGGGGGGGCCGTCAGCCCCAGCATTTT
TRBJ2-7	TRBV11-2	many	TRBD1	CASSFWDSYEQYF	TGTGCCAGCAGCTTTTGGGACAGCTACGAGCAGTACTTC
TRBJ1-2	TRBV7-9	few	.	CASSPNPVAFYGYTF	TGTGCCAGCAGCCCTAATCCCGTCGCGTTCTATGGCTACACCTTC
TRBJ1-1	TRBV6-1	many	TRBD1	CASRPPGQGMTEAFF	TGTGCCAGCAGGCCCCCGGGACAGGGGATGACTGAAGCTTTCTTT
TRBJ2-1	TRBV12-3/TRBV12-4	many	.	CASSRRLQPTHNEQFF	TGTGCCAGCAGCCGCCGGCTGCAACCGACCCACAATGAGCAGTTCTTC
TRBJ2-5	TRBV2	.	TRBD2	CASSGGRGLAGTQETQYF	TGTGCCAGCAGTGGAGGTCGGGGACTAGCGGGGACTCAAGAGACCCAGTACTTC
TRBJ1-4	TRBV20-1	many	.	CSARENEKLFF	TGCAGTGCTAGAGAGAATGAAAAACTGTTTTTT
TRBJ2-7	TRBV5-6	many	TRBD1	CASSLASTGDSREQYF	TGTGCCAGCAGCTTGGCCTCGACAGGGGATAGTCGCGAGCAGTACTTC
TRBJ2-1	TRBV12-3/TRBV12-4	many	TRBD2	CASRGLAGGDEQFF	TGTGCCAGCAGGGGACTAGCGGGGGGAGATGAGCAGTTCTTC
TRBJ2-7	TRBV20-1	many	.	CSARGPYEQYF	TGCAGTGCTAGGGGACCCTACGAGCAGTACTTC
TRBJ2-1	TRBV7-3	many	.	CASSLTVGGAGEQFF	TGTGCCAGCAGCTTAACGGTTGGGGGGGCAGGTGAGCAGTTCTTC
TRBJ1-2	TRBV29-1	many	TRBD1	CSVGDRDYYGYTF	TGCAGCGTTGGGGACAGGGACTACTATGGCTACACCTTC
TRBJ1-5	TRBV7-9	many	.	CASSLAVGASNQPQHF	TGTGCCAGCAGCTTGGCCGTCGGGGCAAGCAATCAGCCCCAGCATTTT
TRBJ2-5	TRBV20-1	many	.	CSARDRMGDQETQYF	TGCAGTGCTAGAGATCGGATGGGTGACCAAGAGACCCAGTACTTC
TRBJ2-1	TRBV5-1	few	TRBD2	CASSLGGGDLNEQFF	TGCGCCAGCAGCTTGGGGGGGGGAGACCTCAATGAGCAGTTCTTC
TRBJ2-1	TRBV15	many	.	CATSRGLVGQHNEQFF	TGTGCCACCAGCAGAGGTCTTGTGGGGCAACACAATGAGCAGTTCTTC
TRBJ2-2	TRBV7-2	many	.	CASTSLRAGTGELFF	TGTGCCAGCACCAGCCTCCGGGCGGGGACCGGGGAGCTGTTTTTT
TRBJ1-2	TRBV7-2	few	TRBD1	CASSLTGGIGYTF	TGTGCCAGCAGCCTGACAGGGGGCATAGGCTACACCTTC
TRBJ2-7	TRBV20-1	many	TRBD2	CSASWGGSYEQYF	TGCAGTGCTAGTTGGGGGGGGTCCTACGAGCAGTACTTC
TRBJ2-3	TRBV5-1	.	.	CASSPLTRPSTDTQYF	TGCGCCAGCAGCCCCCTCACTAGGCCTAGCACAGATACGCAGTATTTT
TRBJ2-3	TRBV11-2	.	.	CASSLMGHSATDTQYF	TGTGCCAGCAGCTTGATGGGACATAGCGCCACAGATACGCAGTATTTT
TRBJ2-3	TRBV6-6	many	.	CASSYSMPGTQYF	TGTGCCAGCAGTTACTCGATGCCTGGCACGCAGTATTTT
TRBJ2-2	TRBV9	many	.	CASSVGSAGLFF	TGTGCCAGCAGCGTAGGATCGGCAGGGCTGTTTTTT